The 10 T cell receptor beta chains below come from one sample, sequenced in a study of T cell changes during pregnancy in multiple sclerosis (dated by TCRdb to about 2019). The library was prepared using the immunoSEQ multiplex PCR assay. TCRdb's version of the immuneACCESS table is confined to in-frame rearrangements and falls short of the full clone set. An unresolved V gene accounts for under half of the shortfall where checked; the remainder is of unknown origin. For this sample there are some 77,000 clones; 89% appear just once. Together, the top ten hold over 1.5% of the sample. The material sequenced was peripheral blood, taken before pregnancy. Receptors were obtained from a female donor with multiple sclerosis, enrolled in a pregnancy study.

The rearrangement joins TRBV5-6 to TRBJ2-3, with 7 bases lining up with TRBD1. With 6 bases clipped from V and 4 bases from J, the junction kept 8 bases outside the gene matches. This CDR3 is built from 14 residues. CDR1 and CDR2 from the germline V gene are SGHDT and YYEEEE. The CDR3 reads CASNTGDRPDTQYF. Here the CDR3 DNA reads TGTGCCAGCAATACAGGGGATCGGCCAGATACGCAGTATTTT.

The chain employs TRBV6-4 and TRBJ2-2, with 7 positions matching TRBD1. With 3 bases clipped from V and 2 bases from J, the junction kept 3 bases outside the gene matches. Looked up from germline, CDR1 is MRHNA and CDR2 is SNTAGT. There are 15 residues in the CDR3. The CDR3 DNA follows: TGTGCCAGCAGTGAACGAGGGGGCAACACCGGGGAGCTGTTTTTT. Its translation: CASSERGGNTGELFF.

The V call is TRBV15, the J call TRBJ2-5; 7 nucleotides agree with TRBD2. This CDR3 has 14 amino acids. J lost 4 bases, V lost 1 base, and 3 bases had no gene match. CDR1 is LNHNV, CDR2 YYDKDF, per germline (reference sequence). The CDR3 nucleotides are TGTGCCACCAGCAGAGCCCAGCGGGGAGAGACCCAGTACTTC. Amino acids: CATSRAQRGETQYF.

The chain links TRBV10-3 to TRBJ2-7; no reliable D call. The V gene lost 2 bases and the J gene lost 4 bases, with 9 bases spanning the gap. The germline gives CDR1 ENHRY, CDR2 SYGVKD. The CDR3 sequence is 13 residues long. The CDR3 DNA reads as TGTGCCATCAGTGAGGTCCCAAATTACGAGCAGTACTTC. It encodes CAISEVPNYEQYF.

The chain joins TRBV4-2 to TRBJ2-7; a weak D match, TRBD2 (6 bases). Germline values: CDR1 LGHNA, CDR2 YNFKEQ. The CDR3 contains 17 residues. Trimming removed 1 base from V and 3 bases from J, with 19 bases in between. CDR3 region: CASSQAYQASVGYEQYF. Written as DNA, the CDR3 is TGTGCCAGCAGCCAAGCTTATCAGGCTAGCGTCGGCTACGAGCAGTACTTC.

This chain links TRBV28 with TRBJ2-3; TRBD2 aligns across 9 bases. V lost 4 bases to trimming and J lost 3 bases; unmatched junction nucleotides: 5. This CDR3 has 15 residues. In germline, CDR1 is MDHEN, CDR2 SYDVKM. DNA of the CDR3: TGTGCCAGCAGTTCCCCTAGCGGGGCTACAGATACGCAGTATTTT. Residues: CASSSPSGATDTQYF.

The genes are TRBV19 and TRBJ1-2; D is ambiguous. CDR1 is LNHDA and CDR2 is SQIVND in the germline V gene (reference sequence). V was clipped by 5 bases and J by 8 bases, with 18 bases between them. The CDR3 contains 14 residues. The CDR3 protein is CASSERAPRGGYTF. The CDR3 DNA reads TGTGCCAGTAGTGAGCGGGCGCCCCGCGGCGGCTACACCTTC.

The chain combines TRBV5-5 with TRBJ1-4, with D hard to call. The length of the CDR3 is 19 residues. V was trimmed by 0 bases and J by 3 bases, leaving 21 bases between them. From germline, CDR1 is SGHKS and CDR2 YYEKEE (reference sequence). CDR3 sequence: CASSLAGGINPPPNEKLFF. DNA for the CDR3: TGTGCCAGCAGCTTGGCCGGAGGTATTAATCCCCCTCCTAATGAAAAACTGTTTTTT.

This rearrangement joins TRBV21-1 to TRBJ2-1; TRBD2, as called in the table, went unchecked against the DNA. TRBV21-1 is assigned pseudogene status. The CDR3 is 15 residues long. CDR3 DNA sequence: TGTGCCAGCAGCCCCCGGGGCGGGGTCCCCCCTGAGCAGTTCTTC. It yields the protein CASSPRGGVPPEQFF.

The chain employs TRBV5-4 and TRBJ1-2; tentatively, D is TRBD1 (5 bases). The V gene's germline CDR1 is SGHNT and CDR2 YYREEE (reference sequence). The CDR3 is made up of 16 amino acids. V was clipped by 4 bases and J by 3 bases, with 19 bases between them. The CDR3 bases are TGTGCCAGCAGCGGGGGGGGGAGGGGCGAGGACTATGGCTACACCTTC. Protein sequence: CASSGGGRGEDYGYTF.